Below are 24 T cell receptor beta chains sequenced from a single sample in a study of T cell responses to AZD1222 COVID-19 vaccine. Data came from immunoSEQ multiplex PCR; TCRdb stores just in-frame clones and leaves some out. This table holds some 140,000 clones, roughly 90% found once. Sequencing used peripheral blood, obtained on day 0 of AZD1222 vaccination. The source of these receptors is an adult in good health.

The J gene is TRBJ1-5, the V gene TRBV27; D uncertain. The CDR3 length is 12 residues. V was shortened by 6 bases and J by 4 bases, with 7 bases between the two germline ends. Germline-derived CDR1 and CDR2 are MNHEY and SMNVEV (reference sequence). The CDR3 nucleotides read TGTGCCAGCAGATCCGGGAATCAGCCCCAGCATTTT. Encoded protein: CASRSGNQPQHF.

V usage is TRBV5-6 and J usage is TRBJ2-5; 14 bases map to TRBD2. The J segment lost 4 bases and the V segment lost 4 bases, leaving 3 bases of the junction unmatched. The CDR3 is 15 amino acids. Germline V lookup: CDR1 SGHDT, CDR2 YYEEEE. CDR3 coding DNA: TGTGCCAGCAGCCGACTAGCGGGGGGGACAGAGACCCAGTACTTC. Translation: CASSRLAGGTETQYF.

The chain links TRBV5-1 to TRBJ2-2; tentative D call: TRBD1 (5 bases). CDR3 size: 18 residues. Germline V CDR1 and CDR2: SGHRS, YFSETQ. V was shortened by 0 bases and J by 5 bases, with 20 bases between the two germline ends. Written as DNA, the CDR3 is TGCGCCAGCAGCTTGGAGTCAGGGATGCCCTCCCCGACCGGGGAGCTGTTTTTT. This codes for CASSLESGMPSPTGELFF. The complete variable domain, with remaining parts taken from reference TRBV5-1 and TRBJ2-2, reads KAGVTQTPRYLIKTRGQQVTLSCSPISGHRSVSWYQQTPGQGLQFLFEYFSETQRNKGNFPGRFSGRQFSNSRSEMNVSTLELGDSALYLCASSLESGMPSPTGELFFGEGSRLTVL.

There are a few counts of this clone. V gene TRBV5-1 combines with J gene TRBJ1-4; D is possibly TRBD1 (5 bases). Trimming cost V 0 bases and J 7 bases, with 10 bases left between them. The CDR3 length is 14 residues. The V gene's germline CDR1 is SGHRS and CDR2 YFSETQ. The CDR3: CASSLGQGVEKLFF. The CDR3 nucleotides read TGCGCCAGCAGCTTGGGGCAGGGAGTTGAAAAACTGTTTTTT.

The J gene is TRBJ2-7, the V gene TRBV4-1, with 9 bases matching TRBD2. The CDR3 runs 15 residues. Germline CDR1 is MGHRA and CDR2 is YSYEKL. V lost 2 bases and J lost 7; bases outside the gene matches: 9. The CDR3 spells CASSQLAGPREEQYF. In DNA, the CDR3 is TGCGCCAGCAGCCAACTAGCGGGACCTAGGGAAGAGCAGTACTTC.

The chain is built from TRBV7-9 and TRBJ1-3, with no clear D. This CDR3 is 15 amino acids long. Between the trimmed V and J ends, which lost 5 bases and 0 bases, there was a span of 11 bases. Per the germline V gene, CDR1 is SEHNR and CDR2 is FQNEAQ (reference sequence). The CDR3 loop reads CASSLEGYSGNTIYF. The CDR3 nucleotides read TGTGCCAGCAGCCTCGAGGGTTACTCTGGAAACACCATATATTTT.

The chain joins TRBV30 to TRBJ1-1, with D maybe TRBD1 (5 bases). The CDR3 is made up of 12 amino acids. Trimming pared 4 bases from V and 4 bases from J, leaving 10 bases between. Germline CDR1 is GTSNPN and CDR2 is SVGIG (reference sequence). The CDR3 sequence is CAWTLGGTEAFF. Written as DNA, the CDR3 is TGTGCCTGGACGCTGGGGGGCACTGAAGCTTTCTTT.

The rearrangement links TRBV12-3 or TRBV12-4 to TRBJ2-2; 7 nucleotides agree with TRBD1. This CDR3 spans 12 amino acids. V was clipped by 11 bases and J by 5 bases; unmatched bases: 5. The chain's CDR3 is CAVTGETGELFF. As DNA, the CDR3 is TGTGCCGTCACAGGGGAAACCGGGGAGCTGTTTTTT.

The chain employs TRBV6-1 and TRBJ1-1, with D maybe TRBD1 (6 bases). Germline-derived CDR1 and CDR2 are MNHNS and SASEGT. The CDR3 runs 13 residues. The V end lost 1 base, the J end lost 3 bases, and 6 bases lay between the germline ends. CDR3 sequence: CASSEGTDTEAFF. The DNA for the CDR3 is TGTGCCAGCAGTGAAGGGACAGACACTGAAGCTTTCTTT.

The J gene is TRBJ1-1, the V gene TRBV10-3; TRBD1 matches at 8 bases. J was trimmed by 7 bases and V by 0 bases; bases with no gene match: 4. The germline V gene encodes CDR1 ENHRY and CDR2 SYGVKD. CDR3 size: 14 residues. CDR3 sequence reads: CAISESTGALEAFF. DNA for the CDR3: TGTGCCATCAGTGAGTCGACAGGGGCCCTTGAAGCTTTCTTT.

The chain recombines TRBV27 with TRBJ2-7, with D perhaps TRBD2 (5 bases). CDR3 length: 13 amino acids. The germline gives CDR1 MNHEY, CDR2 SMNVEV (reference sequence). Between the trimmed V and J ends, which lost 3 bases and 6 bases, there was a span of 12 bases. CDR3 sequence (DNA): TGTGCCAGCAGTTTGCGGCTAGCTACCGAGCAGTACTTC. Translating gives CASSLRLATEQYF.

This clone was picked up one time. The genes are TRBV25-1 and TRBJ1-5; 9 bases align to TRBD1. The V segment lost 5 bases and the J segment 5 bases; nucleotides outside the gene matches: 1. The CDR3 totals 13 residues. CDR1 and CDR2 from the germline V gene are MGHDK and SYGVNS. The CDR3 coding sequence is TGTGCCAGCAGTACAGGGGGCCATCAGCCCCAGCATTTT. This encodes CASSTGGHQPQHF. The whole variable domain, remainder taken from reference TRBV25-1 and TRBJ1-5, is EADIYQTPRYLVIGTGKKITLECSQTMGHDKMYWYQQDPGMELHLIHYSYGVNSTEKGDLSSESTVSRIRTEHFPLTLESARPSHTSQYLCASSTGGHQPQHFGDGTRLSIL.

This chain connects TRBV19 to TRBJ1-5, with 7 bases that match TRBD1. With V trimmed by 5 bases and J by 5 bases, 12 bases remained unmatched. Germline CDR1 is LNHDA and CDR2 is SQIVND (reference sequence). This CDR3 region has 16 residues. The CDR3 reads CASSVLQGLGDQPQHF. Here the CDR3 DNA reads TGTGCCAGTAGTGTCCTACAGGGGTTGGGGGATCAGCCCCAGCATTTT.

The chain links TRBV7-2 to TRBJ2-1; 7 bases line up with TRBD2. Germline CDR1 reads SGHTA; CDR2 reads FQGNSA. V was pared by 4 bases and J by 0 bases, with 6 bases of the junction left unmatched. CDR3 length equals 16 residues. The CDR3 protein is CASSSRRGVSYNEQFF. In nucleotides, the CDR3 is TGTGCCAGCAGCTCGAGACGGGGGGTCTCCTACAATGAGCAGTTCTTC.

The chain is built from TRBV7-8 and TRBJ1-1, with unresolved D. V lost 5 bases and J lost 4, with 8 bases in between. The germline V gene has CDR1 SGHVS and CDR2 FQNEAQ. This CDR3 is 12 amino acids long. The CDR3 protein is CASSPESTEAFF. The CDR3 nucleotides are TGTGCCAGCAGCCCAGAGTCCACTGAAGCTTTCTTT.

The gene calls are TRBV18 and TRBJ1-5; the D gene is possibly TRBD1 (5 bases). Trimming shortened V by 5 bases and J by 4 bases, and 21 bases separated the two germline ends. CDR3 size: 17 residues. Germline V gene lookup returns CDR1 KGHSH and CDR2 LQKENI. The CDR3 region is CASSKNQPGTDNQPQHF. The CDR3 DNA reads TGTGCCAGCTCAAAGAACCAGCCCGGGACCGATAATCAGCCCCAGCATTTT. The variable domain in full, completed from reference TRBV18 and TRBJ1-5, reads NAGVMQNPRHLVRRRGQEARLRCSPMKGHSHVYWYRQLPEEGLKFMVYLQKENIIDESGMPKERFSAEFPKEGPSILRIQQVVRGDSAAYFCASSKNQPGTDNQPQHFGDGTRLSIL.

In this sample, this clone turned up once. The chain employs TRBV5-1 and TRBJ1-2; TRBD1 agrees at 9 bases. J gave up 4 bases and V 4 bases, and 5 bases lay outside the gene matches. CDR3 length: 14 residues. CDR1 and CDR2 (germline): SGHRS, YFSETQ. CDR3 region: CASSDGTGIYGYTF. The CDR3 region has the DNA TGCGCCAGCAGCGATGGGACAGGGATCTATGGCTACACCTTC.

V is TRBV7-9 and J is TRBJ1-1; a weak D match, TRBD1 (5 bases). The CDR3 totals 12 residues. Trimming took off 10 bases at V and 6 bases at J, with 15 bases between the two ends. Per germline, CDR1 SEHNR and CDR2 FQNEAQ (reference sequence). The CDR3 protein is CATPPPGPEAFF. As DNA, the CDR3 is TGTGCCACCCCCCCTCCGGGGCCTGAAGCTTTCTTT.

The chain is built from TRBV18 and TRBJ1-5; D might be TRBD1 (6 bases). Germline-derived CDR1 and CDR2 are KGHSH and LQKENI. The CDR3 length is 13 residues. Deletions cut 8 bases from V and 7 bases from J, with 15 bases between. CDR3 amino acids: CASATTGFQPQHF. The DNA of the CDR3 is TGTGCCAGCGCAACCACAGGGTTCCAGCCCCAGCATTTT.

This sequence joins TRBV28 and TRBJ1-3, with D perhaps matching TRBD1 (5 bases). The CDR3 is made up of 14 amino acids. The germline gives CDR1 MDHEN, CDR2 SYDVKM. V was trimmed by 7 bases and J by 1 base, leaving 11 bases between them. The CDR3 loop is CASTTRGSGNTIYF. CDR3 DNA sequence: TGTGCCAGCACCACAAGGGGTTCTGGAAACACCATATATTTT.

V and J are TRBV24-1 and TRBJ1-2; D is unclear. Trimming took off 7 bases at V and 3 bases at J, with 8 bases between the two ends. This CDR3 spans 12 amino acids. Germline V gene data show CDR1 as KGHDR and CDR2 as SFDVKD. DNA for the CDR3: TGTGCCACCAGCGAGGAAGACTATGGCTACACCTTC. Protein product: CATSEEDYGYTF.

The chain recombines TRBV11-3 with TRBJ1-2; 8 bases are a match to TRBD1. Trimming at V came to 5 bases and at J to 0 bases, leaving 8 bases not matched to a gene. The CDR3 is 16 residues long. From germline, CDR1 is SGHNT and CDR2 YENEEA. CDR3 nucleotide sequence: TGTGCCAGCAGCACCGGACAGGGCCGAACTAACTATGGCTACACCTTC. Protein sequence: CASSTGQGRTNYGYTF.

V and J are TRBV30 and TRBJ1-1, with D unclear. V was shortened by 5 bases and J by 5 bases, with 12 bases between the two germline ends. The germline CDR1 and CDR2 sequences are GTSNPN and SVGIG (reference sequence). The CDR3 consists of 12 residues. In nucleotides, the CDR3 is TGTGCCTGGGGGTCAGCACGGACTGAAGCTTTCTTT. The encoded protein is CAWGSARTEAFF.

The V gene is TRBV5-4, the J gene TRBJ2-7, with 12 bases that match TRBD2. Germline V CDR1 and CDR2: SGHNT, YYREEE (reference sequence). V shed 3 bases and J 6 bases; nucleotides not matched to a gene: 7. The CDR3 totals 15 residues. CDR3 nucleotide sequence: TGTGCCAGCAGCTCAAAACTAGCGGGAGGTCCCGAGCAGTACTTC. Translated, it gives CASSSKLAGGPEQYF. Together with reference TRBV5-4 and TRBJ2-7, the CDR3 gives the full variable domain: ETGVTQSPTHLIKTRGQQVTLRCSSQSGHNTVSWYQQALGQGPQFIFQYYREEENGRGNFPPRFSGLQFPNYSSELNVNALELDDSALYLCASSSKLAGGPEQYFGPGTRLTVT.